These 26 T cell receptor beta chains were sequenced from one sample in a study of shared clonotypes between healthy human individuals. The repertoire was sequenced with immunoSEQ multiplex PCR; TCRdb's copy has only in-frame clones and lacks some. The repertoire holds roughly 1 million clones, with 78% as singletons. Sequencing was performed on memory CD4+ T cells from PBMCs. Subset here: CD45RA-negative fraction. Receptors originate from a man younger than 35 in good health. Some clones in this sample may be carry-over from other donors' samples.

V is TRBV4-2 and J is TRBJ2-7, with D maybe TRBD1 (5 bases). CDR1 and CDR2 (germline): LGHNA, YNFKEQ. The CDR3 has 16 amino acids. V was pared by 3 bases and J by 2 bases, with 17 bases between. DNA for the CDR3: TGTGCCAGCAGCCAGGAATATCGGCAGGGTACCTACGAGCAGTACTTC. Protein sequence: CASSQEYRQGTYEQYF.

The CDR3, as DNA: TGTGCCAGCAGCCCCGGGGAAAAAAGCAATCAGCCCCAGCATTTT. Translation: CASSPGEKSNQPQHF. The gene calls are TRBV7-9 and TRBJ1-5, with D uncertain. CDR1 is SEHNR and CDR2 is FQNEAQ in the germline V gene (reference sequence). Trimming cost V 5 bases and J 1 base, with 12 bases left between them. The CDR3 is made up of 15 amino acids. The whole variable domain, filled in from reference TRBV7-9 and TRBJ1-5, reads DTGVSQNPRHKITKRGQNVTFRCDPISEHNRLYWYRQTLGQGPEFLTYFQNEAQLEKSRLLSDRFSAERPKGSFSTLEIQRTEQGDSAMYLCASSPGEKSNQPQHFGDGTRLSIL.

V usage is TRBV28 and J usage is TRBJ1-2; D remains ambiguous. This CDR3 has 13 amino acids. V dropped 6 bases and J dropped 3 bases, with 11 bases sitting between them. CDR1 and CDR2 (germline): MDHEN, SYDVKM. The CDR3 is CASRSPEDYGYTF. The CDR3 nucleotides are TGTGCCAGCAGATCCCCGGAGGACTATGGCTACACCTTC.

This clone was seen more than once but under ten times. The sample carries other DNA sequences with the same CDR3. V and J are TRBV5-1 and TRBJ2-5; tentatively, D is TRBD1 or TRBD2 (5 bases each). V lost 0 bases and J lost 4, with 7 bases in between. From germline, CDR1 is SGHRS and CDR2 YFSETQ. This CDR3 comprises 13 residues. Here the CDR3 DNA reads TGCGCCAGCAGCTTGGAGGGGAGAGAGACCCAGTACTTC. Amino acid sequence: CASSLEGRETQYF.

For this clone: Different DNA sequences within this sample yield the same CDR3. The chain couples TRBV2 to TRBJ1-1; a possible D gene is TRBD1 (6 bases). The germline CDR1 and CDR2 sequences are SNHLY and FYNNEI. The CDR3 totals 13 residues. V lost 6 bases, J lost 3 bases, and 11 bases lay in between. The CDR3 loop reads CASRLYRDTEAFF. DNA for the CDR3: TGTGCCAGCAGGCTATACAGGGACACTGAAGCTTTCTTT.

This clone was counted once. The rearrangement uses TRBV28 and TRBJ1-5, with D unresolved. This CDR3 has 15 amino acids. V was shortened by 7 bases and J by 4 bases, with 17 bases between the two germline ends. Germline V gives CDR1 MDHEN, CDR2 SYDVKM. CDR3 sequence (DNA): TGTGCCAGCACCAGTGGAGGGTTTAGTAATCAGCCCCAGCATTTT. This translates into CASTSGGFSNQPQHF.

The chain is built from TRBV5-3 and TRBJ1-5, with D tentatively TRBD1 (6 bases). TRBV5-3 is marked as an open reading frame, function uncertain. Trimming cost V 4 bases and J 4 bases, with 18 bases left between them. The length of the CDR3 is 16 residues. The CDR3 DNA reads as TGTGCCAGAAGCCTATATACAGGGTTAGGGAATCAGCCCCAGCATTTT. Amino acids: CARSLYTGLGNQPQHF.

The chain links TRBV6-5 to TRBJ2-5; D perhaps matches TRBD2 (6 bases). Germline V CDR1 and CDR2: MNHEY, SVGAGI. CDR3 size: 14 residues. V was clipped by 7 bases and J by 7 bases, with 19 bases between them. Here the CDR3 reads CASTISGGIGTQYF. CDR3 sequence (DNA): TGTGCCAGCACCATATCCGGGGGTATAGGGACCCAGTACTTC.

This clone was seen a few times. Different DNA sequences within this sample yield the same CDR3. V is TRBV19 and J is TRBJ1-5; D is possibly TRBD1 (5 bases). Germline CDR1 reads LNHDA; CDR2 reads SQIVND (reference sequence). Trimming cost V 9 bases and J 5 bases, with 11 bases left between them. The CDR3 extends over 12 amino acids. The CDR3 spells CASAGWDQPQHF. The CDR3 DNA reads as TGTGCCAGCGCAGGGTGGGATCAGCCCCAGCATTTT.

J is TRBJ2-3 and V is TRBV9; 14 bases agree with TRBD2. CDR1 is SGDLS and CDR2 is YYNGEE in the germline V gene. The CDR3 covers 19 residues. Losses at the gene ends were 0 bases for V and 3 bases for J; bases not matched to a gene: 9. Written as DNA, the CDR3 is TGTGCCAGCAGCGTAGGTGGGACTAGCGGGAGCTTTAGGACAGATACGCAGTATTTT. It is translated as CASSVGGTSGSFRTDTQYF.

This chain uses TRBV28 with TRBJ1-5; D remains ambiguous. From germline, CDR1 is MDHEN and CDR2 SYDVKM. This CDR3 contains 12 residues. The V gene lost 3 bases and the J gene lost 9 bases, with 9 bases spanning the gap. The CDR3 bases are TGTGCCAGCAGTTTTCGTGCCGGGCCCCAGCATTTT. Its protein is CASSFRAGPQHF.

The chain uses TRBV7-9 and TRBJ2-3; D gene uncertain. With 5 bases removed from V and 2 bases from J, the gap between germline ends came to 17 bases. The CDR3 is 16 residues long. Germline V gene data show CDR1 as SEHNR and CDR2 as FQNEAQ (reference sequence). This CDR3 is CASSEARALNTDTQYF. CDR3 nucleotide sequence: TGTGCCAGCAGCGAGGCTCGGGCCCTGAACACAGATACGCAGTATTTT.

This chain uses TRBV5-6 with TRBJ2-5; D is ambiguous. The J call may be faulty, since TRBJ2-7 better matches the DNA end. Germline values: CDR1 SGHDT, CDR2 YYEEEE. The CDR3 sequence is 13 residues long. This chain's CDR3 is CASSLRSLYEQYF. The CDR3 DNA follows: TGTGCCAGCAGCTTGCGCAGCCTCTACGAGCAGTACTTC.

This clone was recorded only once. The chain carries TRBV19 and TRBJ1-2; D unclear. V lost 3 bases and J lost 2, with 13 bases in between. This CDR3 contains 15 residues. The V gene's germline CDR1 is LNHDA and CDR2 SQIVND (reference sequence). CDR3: CASSIEPTGNYGYTF. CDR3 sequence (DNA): TGTGCCAGTAGTATCGAGCCTACCGGAAACTATGGCTACACCTTC.

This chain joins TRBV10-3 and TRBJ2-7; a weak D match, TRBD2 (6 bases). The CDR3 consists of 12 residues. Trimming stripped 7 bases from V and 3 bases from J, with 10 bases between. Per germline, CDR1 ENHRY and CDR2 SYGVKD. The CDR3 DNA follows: TGTGCCATCACCGGGAGTGGCTACGAGCAGTACTTC. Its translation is CAITGSGYEQYF.

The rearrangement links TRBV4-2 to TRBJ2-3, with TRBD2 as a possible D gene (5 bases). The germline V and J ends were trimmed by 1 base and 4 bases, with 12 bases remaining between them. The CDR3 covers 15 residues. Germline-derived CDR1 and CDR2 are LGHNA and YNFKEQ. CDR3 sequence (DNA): TGTGCCAGCAGCCAAGTAGGACTGAAGGCAGATACGCAGTATTTT. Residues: CASSQVGLKADTQYF.

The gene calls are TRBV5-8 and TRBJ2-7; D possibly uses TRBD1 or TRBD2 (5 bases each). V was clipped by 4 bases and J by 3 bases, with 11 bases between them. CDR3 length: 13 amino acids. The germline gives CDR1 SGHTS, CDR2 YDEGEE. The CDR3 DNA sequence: TGTGCCAGCAGCGCTGGGACCTACTACGAGCAGTACTTC. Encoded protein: CASSAGTYYEQYF.

CDR3 in amino acids: CASRCIGTGSYNEQFF. The DNA for the CDR3 is TGTGCAAGTCGCTGCATCGGGACAGGCTCCTACAATGAGCAGTTCTTC. The rearrangement links TRBV12-2 to TRBJ2-1; the listed D gene, TRBD1, was not tested against the DNA. TRBV12-2 is classified as a pseudogene. This CDR3 comprises 16 residues.

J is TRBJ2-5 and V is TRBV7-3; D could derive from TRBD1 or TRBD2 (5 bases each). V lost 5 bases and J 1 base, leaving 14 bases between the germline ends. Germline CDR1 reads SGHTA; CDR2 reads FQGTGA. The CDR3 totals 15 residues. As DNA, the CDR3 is TGTGCCAGCAGCACCCAGGCTGGGACCCAAGAGACCCAGTACTTC. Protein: CASSTQAGTQETQYF. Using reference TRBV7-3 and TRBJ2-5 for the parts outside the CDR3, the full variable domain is GAGVSQTPSNKVTEKGKYVELRCDPISGHTALYWYRQSLGQGPEFLIYFQGTGAADDSGLPNDRFFAVRPEGSVSTLKIQRTERGDSAVYLCASSTQAGTQETQYFGPGTRLLVL.

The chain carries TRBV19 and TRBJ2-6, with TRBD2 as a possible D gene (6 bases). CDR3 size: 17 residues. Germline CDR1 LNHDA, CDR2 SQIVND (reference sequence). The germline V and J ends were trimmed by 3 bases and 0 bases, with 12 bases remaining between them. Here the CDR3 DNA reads TGTGCCAGTAGTATCGGAGGGATCCCCTCTGGGGCCAACGTCCTGACTTTC. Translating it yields CASSIGGIPSGANVLTF.

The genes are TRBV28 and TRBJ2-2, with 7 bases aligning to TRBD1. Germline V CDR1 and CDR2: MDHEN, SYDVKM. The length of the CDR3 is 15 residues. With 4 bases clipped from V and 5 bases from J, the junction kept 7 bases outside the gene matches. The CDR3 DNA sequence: TGTGCCAGCAGTTCCCGAGGGACAGCGACCGGGGAGCTGTTTTTT. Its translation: CASSSRGTATGELFF.

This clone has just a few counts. CDR3 in amino acids: CASSFRQAHEQYF. DNA of the CDR3: TGTGCCAGCAGCTTCCGACAGGCCCACGAGCAGTACTTC. This chain uses TRBV5-8 with TRBJ2-7; the D gene is possibly TRBD1 (6 bases). V was trimmed by 2 bases and J by 5 bases, leaving 11 bases between them. The CDR3 runs to 13 residues. CDR1 and CDR2 (germline): SGHTS, YDEGEE. The full variable domain, its missing parts supplied by reference TRBV5-8 and TRBJ2-7, is EAGVTQSPTHLIKTRGQQATLRCSPISGHTSVYWYQQALGLGLQFLLWYDEGEERNRGNFPPRFSGRQFPNYSSELNVNALELEDSALYLCASSFRQAHEQYFGPGTRLTVT.

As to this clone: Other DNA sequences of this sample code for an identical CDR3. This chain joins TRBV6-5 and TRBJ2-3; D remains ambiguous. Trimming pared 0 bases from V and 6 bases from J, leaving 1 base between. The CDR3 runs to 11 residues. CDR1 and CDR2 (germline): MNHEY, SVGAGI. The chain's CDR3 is CASSYSDTQYF. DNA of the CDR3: TGTGCCAGCAGTTACTCGGATACGCAGTATTTT.

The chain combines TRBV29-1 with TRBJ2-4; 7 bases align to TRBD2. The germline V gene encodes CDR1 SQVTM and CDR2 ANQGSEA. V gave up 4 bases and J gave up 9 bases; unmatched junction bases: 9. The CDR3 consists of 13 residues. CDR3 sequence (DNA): TGCAGCGTTGTGGAGCTCTGGGGGGGCATTCAGTACTTC. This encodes CSVVELWGGIQYF. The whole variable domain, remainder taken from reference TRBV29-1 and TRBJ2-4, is SAVISQKPSRDICQRGTSLTIQCQVDSQVTMMFWYRQQPGQSLTLIATANQGSEATYESGFVIDKFPISRPNLTFSTLTVSNMSPEDSSIYLCSVVELWGGIQYFGAGTRLSVL.

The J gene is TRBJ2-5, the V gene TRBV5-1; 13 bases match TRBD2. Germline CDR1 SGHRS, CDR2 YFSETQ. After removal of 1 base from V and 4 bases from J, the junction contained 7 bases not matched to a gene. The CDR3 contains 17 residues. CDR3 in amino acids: CASSLTSGRARGETQYF. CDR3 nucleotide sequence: TGCGCCAGCAGCTTGACTAGCGGGAGGGCCCGAGGAGAGACCCAGTACTTC.

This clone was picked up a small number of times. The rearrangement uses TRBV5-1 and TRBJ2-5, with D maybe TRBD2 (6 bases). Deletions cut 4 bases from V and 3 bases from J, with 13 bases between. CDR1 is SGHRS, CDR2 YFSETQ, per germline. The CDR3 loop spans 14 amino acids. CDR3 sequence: CASSGPGLKETQYF. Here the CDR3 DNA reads TGCGCCAGCAGCGGGCCGGGACTTAAAGAGACCCAGTACTTC.